This T cell receptor beta chain came from a study of blood T cells in healthy people across ages. Regarding the study as a whole: What prevented conclusive comparison of naive and antigen-experienced cells was that PBMCs were unsorted.

Alongside a J-beta primer mix, a sample-barcoded 5' primer served in a second PCR lasting roughly 7 to 11 cycles. TCRdb re-analysed the 5' RACE reads in MiXCR, keeping a single row per CDR3 protein. The sample lists around 670,000 distinct CDR3 sequences; about 28% were seen once. This clonotype was observed a few times. Its antigen is not known. This CDR3 contains 14 residues. The germline V gene encodes CDR1 SQVTM and CDR2 ANQGSEA. V lost 4 bases, J lost 2 bases, and 12 bases lay in between. The specimen sequenced was blood. J is TRBJ1-3 and V is TRBV29-1; D not certain. The TCR originated in a woman of 80 years or more in good health. As DNA, the CDR3 is TGCAGCGTTGGCGGCAGGCTGGCTGGAAACACCATATATTTT. Encoded protein: CSVGGRLAGNTIYF.